The text below deals with one TCR beta chain. What it binds is not known. The data are from a study of shared clonotypes between healthy human individuals. This CDR3 comprises 15 residues. Germline V gives CDR1 SGHTA, CDR2 FQGTGA. The V gene lost 0 bases and the J gene lost 0 bases, with 9 bases spanning the gap. General observations from the study: For sorted subsets, rarefaction showed incomplete sequencing despite large depth.

Data came from immunoSEQ multiplex PCR; TCRdb stores just in-frame clones and leaves some out. The sample carries over a million clones, 96% recorded once. Sequenced sample: naive CD4+ T cells sorted from blood. The subset: CD45RA+ positively selected. The TCR comes from a man aged 30 to 39 in good health. The rearrangement uses TRBV7-3 and TRBJ2-7; D tentatively reads TRBD1 or TRBD2 (5 bases each). CDR3: CASSLTPGSSYEQYF. The CDR3 DNA reads TGTGCCAGCAGCTTAACTCCAGGGAGCTCCTACGAGCAGTACTTC.